This entry lists 9 T cell receptor beta chains sequenced from one sample in a study of T cell responses to AZD1222 COVID-19 vaccine (dated by TCRdb to about 2021). Libraries were built with the immunoSEQ multiplex PCR assay. Sourced from immuneACCESS, this table was stored by TCRdb with only in-frame sequences that have V and J called. A share of the clones is absent; for the studies checked, an unresolved V gene accounts for under half, and the remainder has no known explanation. For this sample the table gives approximately 110,000 clones, of which roughly 90% were detected only once. Jointly, the top ten make up around 4% of the sample. Explained via the paper, the time point label denotes: baseline before first vaccination. The sequencing here drew on peripheral blood, taken on day 0 of AZD1222 vaccination. Every receptor here comes from an adult in good health.

This clone was detected once. This chain connects TRBV28 to TRBJ1-3; D unresolved. The germline gives CDR1 MDHEN, CDR2 SYDVKM. V was cut by 8 bases and J by 0 bases, with 26 bases left in between. The CDR3 sequence is 19 residues long. CDR3 in DNA: TGTGCCAGCCGCGTGAAAGCCCCGGGAGCCTTCCACTCTGGAAACACCATATATTTT. Amino acids: CASRVKAPGAFHSGNTIYF. Full variable domain (missing parts from reference TRBV28 and TRBJ1-3): DVKVTQSSRYLVKRTGEKVFLECVQDMDHENMFWYRQDPGLGLRLIYFSYDVKMKEKGDIPEGYSVSREKKERFSLILESASTNQTSMYLCASRVKAPGAFHSGNTIYFGEGSWLTVV.

The rearrangement links TRBV30 to TRBJ2-1, with 9 bases lining up with TRBD2. Germline V gene sequence: CDR1 GTSNPN, CDR2 SVGIG (reference sequence). CDR3 length: 13 amino acids. V trimming: 5 bases; J trimming: 5 bases; junction bases outside the gene matches: 4. CDR3 sequence: CAWVAGAHNEQFF. CDR3 nucleotide sequence: TGTGCCTGGGTAGCGGGAGCGCACAATGAGCAGTTCTTC.

The CDR3 spells CASSSGGYGYTF. CDR3 DNA sequence: TGTGCCAGCAGTTCAGGGGGCTATGGCTACACCTTC. The chain carries TRBV27 and TRBJ1-2; TRBD1 aligns across 7 bases. The CDR3 totals 12 residues. The germline CDR1 and CDR2 sequences are MNHEY and SMNVEV (reference sequence). Unmatched junction bases numbered 0, after V lost 4 bases and J lost 4 bases.

The J gene is TRBJ1-1, the V gene TRBV3-1 (or the pseudogene TRBV3-2); no clear D gene. The V gene lost 0 bases and the J gene lost 10 bases, with 12 bases spanning the gap. Germline V gives CDR1 LGHDT, CDR2 YNNKEL (reference sequence). The CDR3 contains 13 residues. The CDR3 reads CASSQDLGRGAFF. CDR3 sequence (DNA): TGTGCCAGCAGCCAAGATCTCGGGAGAGGAGCTTTCTTT.

The chain employs TRBV5-1 and TRBJ2-7; TRBD2 might be the D (6 bases). The CDR3 has 16 amino acids. The V gene's germline CDR1 is SGHRS and CDR2 YFSETQ. Trimming removed 0 bases from V and 4 bases from J, with 17 bases in between. This CDR3 is CASSLAGLAEVYEQYF. The DNA for the CDR3 is TGCGCCAGCAGCTTGGCCGGTTTAGCGGAAGTATACGAGCAGTACTTC.

This chain joins TRBV3-1 (or the pseudogene TRBV3-2) and TRBJ1-2; tentatively, D is TRBD1 (6 bases). Germline CDR1 is LGHDT and CDR2 is YNNKEL (reference sequence). The CDR3 sequence is 15 residues long. Trimming shortened V by 0 bases and J by 4 bases, and 12 bases separated the two germline ends. CDR3 DNA sequence: TGTGCCAGCAGCCAAGAGGGGGGGCAGTTCTATGGCTACACCTTC. This sequence encodes CASSQEGGQFYGYTF.

The rearrangement uses TRBV6-2 or TRBV6-3 and TRBJ1-1; D might be TRBD1 (5 bases). The ends were cut back, 0 bases at V and 11 bases at J, with 13 bases in the middle. This CDR3 has 13 amino acids. CDR1 is MNHEY, CDR2 SVGEGT, per germline. CDR3 DNA sequence: TGTGCCAGCAGTTACTCGATCGGGGGGATGGCTTTCTTT. Translating gives CASSYSIGGMAFF.

The rearrangement uses TRBV5-1 and TRBJ1-1, with D unclear. V lost 1 base to trimming and J lost 4 bases, with 8 bases between them. Germline V lookup: CDR1 SGHRS, CDR2 YFSETQ. There are 13 residues in the CDR3. CDR3 in amino acids: CASSLRPATEAFF. CDR3 sequence (DNA): TGCGCCAGCAGCTTGAGACCGGCCACTGAAGCTTTCTTT.

The CDR3 region has the DNA TGTGCCAGCAGTTTATTACAGAACTATGGCTACACCTTC. Translation gives CASSLLQNYGYTF. The V gene is TRBV28, the J gene TRBJ1-2; D unclear. This CDR3 is 13 amino acids long. The germline gives CDR1 MDHEN, CDR2 SYDVKM. V lost 1 base, J lost 2 bases, and 5 bases lay in between.